This record covers a single T cell receptor beta chain. Its matching antigen is unknown. The V gene lost 4 bases and the J gene lost 2 bases, with 10 bases spanning the gap. Germline V lookup: CDR1 SGHDT, CDR2 YYEEEE. The CDR3 covers 14 residues. These data are taken from a study of cytomegalovirus exposure and HLA in healthy donors. The PCR employed 60 Vbeta primers together with 13 Jbeta primers. Generated by immunoSEQ multiplex PCR, the TCRdb table keeps only in-frame clones and is missing some. Here the sample spans about 120,000 clones, about 80% being singletons. General study points: It was assumed in the presence/absence analyses that sequencing depth was roughly uniform across donors. Rarity held for most TCR sequences, but there were some public TCRs that occurred in many donors. Association of fewer than 20,000 TCR beta sequences with HLA alleles was found at 0.05 false discovery rate in a later analysis.

The sample comprised PBMCs. This chain connects TRBV5-6 to TRBJ2-1; perhaps TRBD2 as D (6 bases). The sequence came from a woman between 40 and 50 years old in good health and CMV-seropositive. The CDR3 here is CASSRDFPYNEQFF. The CDR3 region has the DNA TGTGCCAGCAGCCGGGACTTCCCCTACAATGAGCAGTTCTTC.